This paragraph reports one T cell receptor (beta chain). The target antigen is unknown. These data are taken from a study of T cell responses to AZD1222 COVID-19 vaccine. Whole-study context: Researchers grouped second doses given at about 4 or about 12 weeks into one pool. Study-wide results and limits: There were mostly white British donors and more females than males, and clonal diversity was possibly underestimated.

Only in-frame clones appear in the TCRdb table, and some are missing; sequencing was by immunoSEQ multiplex PCR. The sample consists of around 100,000 clones, roughly 87% of them appearing once. V was cut by 6 bases and J by 4 bases, with 17 bases left in between. Germline CDR1 is MRHNA and CDR2 is SNTAGT. The CDR3 runs 15 residues. Sequencing used peripheral blood, obtained on day 0 of AZD1222 vaccination. The gene calls are TRBV6-4 and TRBJ2-3; unclear D gene. The clonotype was recovered from an adult in good health. The chain's CDR3 is CASSLEGAQADTQYF. Written as DNA, the CDR3 is TGTGCCAGCAGCTTGGAAGGTGCGCAGGCAGATACGCAGTATTTT.